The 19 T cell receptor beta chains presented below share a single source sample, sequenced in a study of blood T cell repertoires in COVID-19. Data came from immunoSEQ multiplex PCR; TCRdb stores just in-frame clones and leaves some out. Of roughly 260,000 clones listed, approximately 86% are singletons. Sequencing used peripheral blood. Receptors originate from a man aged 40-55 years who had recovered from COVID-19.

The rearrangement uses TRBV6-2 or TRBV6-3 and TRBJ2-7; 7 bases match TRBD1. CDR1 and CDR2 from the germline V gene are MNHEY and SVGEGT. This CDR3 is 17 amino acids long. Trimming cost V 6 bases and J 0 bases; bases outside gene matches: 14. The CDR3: CASSLGGGHANSYEQYF. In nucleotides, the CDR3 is TGTGCCAGCAGCCTAGGGGGCGGACACGCAAACTCCTACGAGCAGTACTTC.

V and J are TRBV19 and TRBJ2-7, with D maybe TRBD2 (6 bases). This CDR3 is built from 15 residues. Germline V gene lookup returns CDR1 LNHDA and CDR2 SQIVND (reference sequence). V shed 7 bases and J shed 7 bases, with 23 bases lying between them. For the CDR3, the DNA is TGTGCCAGTACCCCCTCCCGGACTATCGCTTGGGAGCAGTACTTC. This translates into CASTPSRTIAWEQYF.

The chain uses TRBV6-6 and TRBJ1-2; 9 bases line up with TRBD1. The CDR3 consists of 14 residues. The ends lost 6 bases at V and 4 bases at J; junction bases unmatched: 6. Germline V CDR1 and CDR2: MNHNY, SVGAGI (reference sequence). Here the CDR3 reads CASRGQGISYGYTF. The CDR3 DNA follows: TGTGCCAGCAGGGGACAGGGAATATCCTATGGCTACACCTTC.

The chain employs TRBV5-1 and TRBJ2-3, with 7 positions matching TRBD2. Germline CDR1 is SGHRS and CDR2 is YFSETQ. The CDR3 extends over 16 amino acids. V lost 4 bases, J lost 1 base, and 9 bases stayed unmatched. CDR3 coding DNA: TGCGCCAGCAGCCCTGGGCAGGCGGGGGGCACAGATACGCAGTATTTT. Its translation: CASSPGQAGGTDTQYF.

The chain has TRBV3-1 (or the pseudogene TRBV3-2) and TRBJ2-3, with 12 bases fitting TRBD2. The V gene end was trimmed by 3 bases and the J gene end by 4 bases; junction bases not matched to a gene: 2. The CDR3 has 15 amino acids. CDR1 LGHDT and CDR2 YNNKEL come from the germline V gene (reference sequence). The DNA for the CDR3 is TGTGCCAGCAGCCATTCTAGCGGGAGGGCAGATACGCAGTATTTT. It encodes CASSHSSGRADTQYF.

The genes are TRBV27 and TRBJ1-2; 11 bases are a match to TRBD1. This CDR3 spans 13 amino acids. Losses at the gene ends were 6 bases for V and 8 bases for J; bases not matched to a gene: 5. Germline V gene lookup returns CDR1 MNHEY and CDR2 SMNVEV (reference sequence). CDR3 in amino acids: CASSGQGARGYTF. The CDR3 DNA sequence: TGTGCCAGCAGCGGACAGGGGGCGCGAGGCTACACCTTC.

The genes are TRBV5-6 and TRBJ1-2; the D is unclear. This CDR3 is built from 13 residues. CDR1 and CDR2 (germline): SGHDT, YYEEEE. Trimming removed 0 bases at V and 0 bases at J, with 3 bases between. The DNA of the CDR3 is TGTGCCAGCAGCTTGGGAGCTAACTATGGCTACACCTTC. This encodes CASSLGANYGYTF.

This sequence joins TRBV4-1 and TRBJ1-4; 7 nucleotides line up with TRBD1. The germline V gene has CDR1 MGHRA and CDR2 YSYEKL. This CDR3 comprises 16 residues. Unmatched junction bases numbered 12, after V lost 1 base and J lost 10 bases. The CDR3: CASSQVGTALSGKLFF. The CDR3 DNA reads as TGCGCCAGCAGCCAAGTGGGGACAGCCCTCTCCGGAAAACTGTTTTTT.

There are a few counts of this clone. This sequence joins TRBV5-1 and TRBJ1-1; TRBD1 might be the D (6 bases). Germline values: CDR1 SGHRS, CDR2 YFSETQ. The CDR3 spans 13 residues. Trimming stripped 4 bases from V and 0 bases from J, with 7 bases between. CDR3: CASSGQLNTEAFF. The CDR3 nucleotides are TGCGCCAGCAGCGGACAGCTGAACACTGAAGCTTTCTTT.

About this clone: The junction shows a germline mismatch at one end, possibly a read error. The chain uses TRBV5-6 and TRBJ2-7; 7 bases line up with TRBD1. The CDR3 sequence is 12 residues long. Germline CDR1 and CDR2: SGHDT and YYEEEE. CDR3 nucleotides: TGTGCCAGCAGCGTACAGGGGTCCGATATCCTCTTC. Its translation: CASSVQGSDILF.

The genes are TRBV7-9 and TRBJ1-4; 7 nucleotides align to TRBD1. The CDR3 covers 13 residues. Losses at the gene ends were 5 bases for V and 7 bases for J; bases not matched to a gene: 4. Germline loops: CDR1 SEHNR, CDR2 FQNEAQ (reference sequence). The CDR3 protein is CASSDRVVEKLFF. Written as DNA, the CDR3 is TGTGCCAGCAGCGACAGGGTGGTTGAAAAACTGTTTTTT.

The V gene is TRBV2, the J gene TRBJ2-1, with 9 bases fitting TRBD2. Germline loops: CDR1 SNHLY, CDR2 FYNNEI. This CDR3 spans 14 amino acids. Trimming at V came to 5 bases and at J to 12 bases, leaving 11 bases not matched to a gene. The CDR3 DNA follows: TGTGCCAGCAGTTTTTTAGCGGGGGATTGGCGGCAGTTCTTC. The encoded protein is CASSFLAGDWRQFF. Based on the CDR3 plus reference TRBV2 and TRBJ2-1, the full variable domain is EPEVTQTPSHQVTQMGQEVILRCVPISNHLYFYWYRQILGQKVEFLVSFYNNEISEKSEIFDDQFSVERPDGSNFTLKIRSTKLEDSAMYFCASSFLAGDWRQFFGPGTRLTVL.

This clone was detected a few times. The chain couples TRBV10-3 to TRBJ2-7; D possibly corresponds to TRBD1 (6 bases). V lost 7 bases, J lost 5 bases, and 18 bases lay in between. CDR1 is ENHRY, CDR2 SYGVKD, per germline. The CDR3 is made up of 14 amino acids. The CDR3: CAITKGGWRNEQYF. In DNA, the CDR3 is TGTGCCATCACCAAAGGGGGATGGAGGAACGAGCAGTACTTC.

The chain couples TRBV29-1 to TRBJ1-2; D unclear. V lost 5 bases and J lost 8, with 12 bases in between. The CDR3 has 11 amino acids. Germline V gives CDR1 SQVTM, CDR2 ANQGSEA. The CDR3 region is CSVRLVEGYTF. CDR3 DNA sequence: TGCAGCGTTCGATTGGTGGAGGGCTACACCTTC.

CDR3 in amino acids: CASSPARGGAQYF. Here the CDR3 DNA reads TGTGCCAGCAGCCCTGCTCGGGGAGGGGCGCAGTATTTT. This rearrangement joins TRBV7-9 to TRBJ2-3, with 7 positions matching TRBD2. With V trimmed by 5 bases and J by 10 bases, 9 bases remained unmatched. This CDR3 contains 13 residues. Germline CDR1 and CDR2: SEHNR and FQNEAQ (reference sequence).

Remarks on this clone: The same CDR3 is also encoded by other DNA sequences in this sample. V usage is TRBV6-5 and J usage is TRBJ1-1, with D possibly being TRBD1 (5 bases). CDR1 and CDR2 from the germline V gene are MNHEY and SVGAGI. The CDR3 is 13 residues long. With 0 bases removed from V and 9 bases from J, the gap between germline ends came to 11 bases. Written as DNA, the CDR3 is TGTGCCAGCAGTTACTCGAGGCGGGACCAAGCTTTCTTT. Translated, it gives CASSYSRRDQAFF.

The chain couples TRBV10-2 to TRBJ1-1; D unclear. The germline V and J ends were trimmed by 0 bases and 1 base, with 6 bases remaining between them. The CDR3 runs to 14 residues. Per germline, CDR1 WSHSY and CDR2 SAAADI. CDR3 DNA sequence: TGCGCCAGCAGTGAGTCCCATCCGAACACTGAAGCTTTCTTT. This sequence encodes CASSESHPNTEAFF.

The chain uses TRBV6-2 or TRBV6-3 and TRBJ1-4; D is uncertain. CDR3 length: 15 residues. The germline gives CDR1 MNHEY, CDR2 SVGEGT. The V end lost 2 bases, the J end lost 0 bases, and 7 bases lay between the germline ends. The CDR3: CASSYRRATNEKLFF. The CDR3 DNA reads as TGTGCCAGCAGTTACAGACGGGCAACTAATGAAAAACTGTTTTTT.

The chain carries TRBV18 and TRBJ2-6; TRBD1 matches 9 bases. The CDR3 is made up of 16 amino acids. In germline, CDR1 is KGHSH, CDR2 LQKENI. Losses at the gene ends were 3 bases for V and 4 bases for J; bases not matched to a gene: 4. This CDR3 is CASSPTGGRGANVLTF. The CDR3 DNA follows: TGTGCCAGCTCACCGACAGGGGGAAGAGGGGCCAACGTCCTGACTTTC.